This TCR beta chain was recorded in a study of graft-versus-host responses after intestinal transplantation. The J segment lost 3 bases and the V segment lost 1 base, leaving 12 bases of the junction unmatched. This CDR3 has 17 residues. The germline V gene has CDR1 MGHRA and CDR2 YSYEKL. Clones were sequenced by immunoSEQ multiplex PCR, and TCRdb holds only the in-frame ones, with some missing. The sample lists 130,000 to 150,000 clones; about nine tenths were seen once. Notes on this clone: As yet, its antigen is unknown.

The sample in question was unstimulated CD4+ T cells sorted from spleen or lymph node cells, obtained before intestinal transplant. This sequence originates from a human donor who received an intestinal transplant. The chain combines TRBV4-1 with TRBJ2-7; TRBD2 matches at 7 bases. The CDR3 spells CASSQGGPPGGFYEQYF. The CDR3 DNA follows: TGCGCCAGCAGCCAAGGTGGACCACCCGGGGGGTTCTACGAGCAGTACTTC.